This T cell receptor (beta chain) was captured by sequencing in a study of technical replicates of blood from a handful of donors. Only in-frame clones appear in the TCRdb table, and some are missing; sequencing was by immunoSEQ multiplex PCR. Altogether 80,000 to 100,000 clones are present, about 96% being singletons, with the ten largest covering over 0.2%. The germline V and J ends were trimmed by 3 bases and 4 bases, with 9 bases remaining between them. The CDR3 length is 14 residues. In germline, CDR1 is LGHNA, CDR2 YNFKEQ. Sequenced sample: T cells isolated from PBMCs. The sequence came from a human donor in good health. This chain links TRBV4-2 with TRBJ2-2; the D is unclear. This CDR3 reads CASSQVTGTGELFF. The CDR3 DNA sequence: TGTGCCAGCAGCCAGGTAACTGGCACCGGGGAGCTGTTTTTT.